This T cell receptor (beta chain) comes out of a study of T cells in narcolepsy. Looked up from germline, CDR1 is LNHNV and CDR2 is YYDKDF (reference sequence). CDR3 length: 14 residues. The V gene lost 0 bases and the J gene lost 3 bases, with 5 bases spanning the gap. Some clones are missing from TCRdb's copy, which holds only in-frame ones; the method was immunoSEQ multiplex PCR. The profile shows under 20,000 clones, 70% to 90% of them singletons. The gene calls are TRBV15 and TRBJ2-2, with unresolved D. The origin of this receptor is a human donor in good health. The sample was memory (CD45RA-) CD4+ T cells from blood. CDR3 coding DNA: TGTGCCACCAGCAGAGATTCATACACCGGGGAGCTGTTTTTT. Amino acid sequence: CATSRDSYTGELFF.